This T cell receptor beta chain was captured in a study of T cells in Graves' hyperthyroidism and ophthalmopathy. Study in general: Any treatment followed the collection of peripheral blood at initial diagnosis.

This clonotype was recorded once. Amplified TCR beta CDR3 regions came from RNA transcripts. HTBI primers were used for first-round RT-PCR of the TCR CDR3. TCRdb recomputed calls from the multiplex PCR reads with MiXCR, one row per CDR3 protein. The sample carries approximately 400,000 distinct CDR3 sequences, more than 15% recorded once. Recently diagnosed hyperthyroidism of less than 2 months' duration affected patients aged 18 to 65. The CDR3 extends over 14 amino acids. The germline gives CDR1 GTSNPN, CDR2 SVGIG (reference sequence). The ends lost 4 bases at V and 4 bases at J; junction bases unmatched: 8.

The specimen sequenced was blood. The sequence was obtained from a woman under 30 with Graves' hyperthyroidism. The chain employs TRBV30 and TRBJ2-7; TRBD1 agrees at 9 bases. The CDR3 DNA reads TGTGCCTGGACCCCGGGACAGGGCCGATACGAGCAGTACTTC. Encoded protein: CAWTPGQGRYEQYF.